This T cell receptor beta chain was observed in a study of blood T cell repertoires in COVID-19. In terms of age and location, participants ranged from roughly 18 to 90 years and lived in roughly 22 US areas. Participants had their cohort set by participant-reported clinical history. Resolution of symptoms, clearance, or two negative PCRs was present in recovered Cohort 3 donors. This clone is a singleton in its sample. Authors' processing steps: Cell counts per sample came from amplifying reference gene primers. Clones were sequenced by immunoSEQ multiplex PCR, and TCRdb holds only the in-frame ones, with some missing. The DNA gave D and trimming, while V, J and clone size come from that table. The sample lists 300,000 to 350,000 clones; roughly nine tenths were seen once. This CDR3 is built from 17 residues. V was clipped by 0 bases and J by 2 bases, with 14 bases between them. The germline gives CDR1 SGHDN, CDR2 FVKESK.

This clonotype was sampled from a woman aged 25-40 years who had recovered from COVID-19. The V call is TRBV14, the J call TRBJ2-1; tentatively, D is TRBD1 (6 bases). The material sequenced was PBMCs or T cells enriched from blood (not recorded which). The CDR3 loop reads CASSQDITGPPYNEQFF. The CDR3 DNA sequence: TGTGCCAGCAGCCAAGATATCACAGGGCCACCCTACAATGAGCAGTTCTTC.